The source of this T cell receptor beta chain is a study of shared clonotypes between healthy human individuals (dated by TCRdb to about 2020). Notes on the research overall: The cohort comprised two women and a few men aged 18 to 49 years. Per donor, three plates each were used for CD4 naive and CD4 memory, two for CD8 naive, and one for CD8 memory. The study deeply sequenced blood TCR repertoires of five healthy adults to estimate repertoire size and the extent of clonotype sharing between individuals. To increase sequencing depth and limit assay-specific biases, TCR repertoire library preparation and sequencing were carried out by different laboratories using diverse techniques. Each donor's leukapheresis produced roughly between about 0.9 and 9.5 billion PBMCs. Study-wide conclusions, independent of this receptor: Because the study included a small number of donors, the genetic and exposure-history diversity represented was limited. About 4.5% of naive CD4, roughly 3.6% of naive CD8, about 2.5% of memory CD4, and approximately 0.4% of memory CD8 clonotypes were shared across several donors. Higher generation probabilities were observed for clonotypes shared by all four sorted-subset donors than for non-shared clonotypes. Sampling was restricted to blood, and TCR repertoires in tissue are likely to differ from TCR repertoires in blood. Pairwise subsampling led to the expectation that sequencing depth would affect the degree of clonotype sharing among donors. Incomplete sequencing was indicated by rarefaction of sorted-subset datasets, despite the large sequencing depth. Naive subsets generally had larger estimated clonotype richness than memory subsets.

Donors were healthy HIV-negative adults with no recently reported acute infections or vaccinations. All donors were Caucasian adults living in Nashville, Tennessee, USA. CD4+ T cells were enriched through magnetic negative selection, after which naive cells were positively selected on CD45RA and the remaining negative fraction served as the memory subset. Blood was obtained by leukapheresis, after which PBMCs were separated by Ficoll-Histopaque density gradient centrifugation and cryopreserved in liquid nitrogen vapor phase. Purity and quantity of every magnetically sorted T cell population were checked by analytical flow cytometry. Each sorted fraction had its genomic DNA isolated and then quantified by UV absorbance on a Nanodrop 2000c. The germline V gene yields SGHTS for CDR1 and YDEGEE for CDR2. The CDR3 contains 13 residues, cysteine and phenylalanine counted. Just CDR3 DNA is preserved here, 39 bases in frame from base 1. Deletion took 4 bases off V and 9 bases off J, with a span of 14 bases between the germline ends.

With respect to this clone: Its antigen remains undetermined. Within one base of it there is no much larger clone, and no base qualities were kept.

TCR CDR3 regions were amplified from genomic DNA by multiplex PCR using the deep immunoSEQ assay. Extracted genomic DNA from each cell subset was spread evenly across all wells of several immunoSEQ 96-well plates, with each plate serving as a replicate. For sorted subsets, each replicate PCR was loaded with 200 ng genomic DNA, equivalent to 32,000 or so T cell genomes. The purified libraries were quantified using a Qubit 3.0 fluorometer, sized with a Bioanalyzer 2100, and then quantified again using the KAPA Library Quantification kit. Every immunoSEQ 96-well plate was sequenced on a dedicated single-read 150-cycle Illumina NextSeq 550 flow cell. Processing in the source paper ran as follows. Because the immunoSEQ output included only junctional sequences and no quality scores, the filtering could not be the same as the filtering used for full-length reads. To assign V/J genes and CDR3, sequences were annotated against IMGT germline references using PyIR, a Python wrapper for IgBLAST v1.9. Reads with weak V/J assignments (E-value above 1e-6), missing CDR3, stop codons, out-of-frame junctions, or ambiguous translated residues were removed. V3J clonotypes were defined as sequences sharing an identical inferred V gene, J gene, and CDR3 amino acid sequence. Percentage overlap between repertoires was calculated by dividing the number of shared unique clonotypes by the size of the smaller repertoire. Three approaches were used to assess repertoire richness: RTK rarefaction, the Chao1 estimator, and Recon v2.1 estimates of unobserved clonotypes. For all TCRbeta clonotypes obtained by the gDNA method from a few donors, generation probabilities were computed with OLGA. TCRdb took this table from immuneACCESS and kept in-frame rearrangements with V and J called. Such tables lack part of the clones; where checked against another copy, unresolved V genes explain under half of the gap, and the rest is unexplained. D and trimming were read from the DNA, whereas the V and J calls and clone size are those reported in that table. Across this sample there are 2 million to 2.5 million clones, with over 90% seen only once. The top ten clones comprise under 0.45% of the sample.

The sequencing sample was made of naive CD4+ T cells from PBMCs. The sample's cell subset or site label, decoded: CD45RA+ positively selected. The chain was built from TRBV5-8 and TRBJ1-5, with the D gene call left open. The receptor's source is a man aged 18-30 years in good health. Some clones in this sample may be carry-over from other donors' samples. The CDR3 amino acid sequence is: CASSPNQNPPQHF. The nucleotide sequence is TGTGCCAGCAGCCCTAACCAAAACCCGCCCCAGCATTTT.